The rows below give T cell receptor beta chains drawn from one sample of a study of blood T cell repertoires in COVID-19. Profiled with immunoSEQ multiplex PCR; TCRdb holds only in-frame clones, not every one. The sample lists about 260,000 clones; around 84% were seen once. What was sequenced was peripheral blood. Receptor source: a middle-aged woman who had recovered from COVID-19. Each CDR3 is given with its conserved first and last residue. Each record gives: clone size, V gene, D gene, J gene, CDR3 DNA, CDR3 protein. A D gene is named only where the DNA matches it firmly. Only part of the rows carry a size: once, few, many, or a class if the clone is expanded.

few,TRBV29-1,NA,TRBJ1-4,TGCAGCGTATCCGTTTCGGGTGAAAAACTGTTTTTT,CSVSVSGEKLFF
NA,TRBV10-3,NA,TRBJ1-4,TGTGCCATCAGCGCAACAGGGAATGAAAAACTGTTTTTT,CAISATGNEKLFF
NA,TRBV25-1,TRBD1,TRBJ1-2,TGTGCCAGCAGTGAGGTAGGGACAGGGAATGGCTACACCTTC,CASSEVGTGNGYTF
NA,TRBV11-3,NA,TRBJ1-2,TGTGCCAGCAGCTTAGAGGGCAGCGGAGGCTACACCTTC,CASSLEGSGGYTF
few,TRBV2,TRBD1,TRBJ2-7,TGTGCCAGCAGCTCGTTACTGCCTGGGAGGGACAGGGGAACCTACGAGCAGTACTTC,CASSSLLPGRDRGTYEQYF
NA,TRBV15,NA,TRBJ2-1,TGTGCCACCACCTTGGGGCAGACCTCCTACAATGAGCAGTTCTTC,CATTLGQTSYNEQFF
NA,TRBV5-1,NA,TRBJ2-7,TGCGCCAGCAGCTTCCCGGGGTCCTACGAGCAGTACTTC,CASSFPGSYEQYF
NA,TRBV15,TRBD2,TRBJ2-3,TGTGCCACCAGCAGTCTAGCGGGGGGTTACACAGATACGCAGTATTTT,CATSSLAGGYTDTQYF
NA,TRBV3-1/TRBV3-2,NA,TRBJ1-2,TGTGCCAGCAGCCAATGGCAAACCGGGAGGTATGGCTACACCTTC,CASSQWQTGRYGYTF
once,TRBV28,NA,TRBJ1-1,TGTGCCAGCAGTTTATGGGACAGGAACACTGAAGCTTTCTTT,CASSLWDRNTEAFF
once,TRBV5-6,TRBD1,TRBJ2-7,TGTGCCAGCAGCTTGGCCGGGACAGGGAGGGAGCAGTACTTC,CASSLAGTGREQYF
NA,TRBV10-3,NA,TRBJ1-2,TGTGCCATCAGTGAGATGGGAGCTAACTATGGCTACACCTTC,CAISEMGANYGYTF
NA,TRBV24-1,NA,TRBJ2-1,TGTGCCACCAGTGATTCACCCCAGAAGTCTGAGCAGTTCTTC,CATSDSPQKSEQFF
NA,TRBV4-1,NA,TRBJ2-3,TGCGCCAGCAGCCAAGAGTTCGGTGGGGCTAGCACAGATACGCAGTATTTT,CASSQEFGGASTDTQYF
NA,TRBV6-5,NA,TRBJ1-1,TGTGCCATCCAGGGTTTTGGGACTGAAGCTTTCTTT,CAIQGFGTEAFF
NA,TRBV28,NA,TRBJ1-6,TGTGCCAGCAGTCTCCCCCGGGGGTGGAATTCACCCCTCCACTTT,CASSLPRGWNSPLHF
many,TRBV6-5,NA,TRBJ1-6,TGTGCCAGCAGTCAGGGTAACTCACCCCTCCACTTT,CASSQGNSPLHF
few,TRBV9,TRBD1,TRBJ1-3,TGTGCCAGCAGCGTAGGGCAGGGGGCTGGTGGAAACACCATATATTTT,CASSVGQGAGGNTIYF
NA,TRBV10-3,NA,TRBJ2-7,TGTGCCATCAGTGAGTCGGTGTCAGGGGTCACATACGAGCAGTACTTC,CAISESVSGVTYEQYF
NA,TRBV19,TRBD1,TRBJ2-7,TGTGCCAGTAGTACCGGGACAGGGAAGGGCGAGCAGTACTTC,CASSTGTGKGEQYF
NA,TRBV6-1,NA,TRBJ2-7,TGTGCCAGCAGTGATGTGAGCGAGCAGTACTTC,CASSDVSEQYF
NA,TRBV2,NA,TRBJ2-2,TGTGCCAGCAAGGCCCGGGAGAACACCGGGGAGCTGTTTTTT,CASKARENTGELFF
once,TRBV27,NA,TRBJ1-2,TGTGCCAGCAGTAAGGACACGGGCTATGGCTACACCTTC,CASSKDTGYGYTF
NA,TRBV7-9,TRBD2,TRBJ2-3,TGTGCCAGCAGCTCTCGACTAGCGGGGGCCCTTTTTCATACGCAGTATTTT,CASSSRLAGALFHTQYF
NA,TRBV10-3,NA,TRBJ1-5,TGTGCCATCAGTGTGCAAGGCGGGCCCCAGCATTTT,CAISVQGGPQHF